The 30 T cell receptor beta chains below all came from one sample that was sequenced in a study of beta chain features in type 1 diabetes (dated by TCRdb to between 2017 and 2018). The protocol used for the library was the immunoSEQ multiplex PCR assay. The entire isolated RNA was reverse transcribed using the High Capacity cDNA Reverse Transcription Kit, and thus expressed TCRB transcripts were sequenced. This immuneACCESS table, as held by TCRdb, lists in-frame sequences with V and J called but not all clones. Of the missing ones, under half trace to an unresolved V gene in checked studies; the others have no known cause. For this sample there are about 360,000 clones; around 12% appear just once. The top ten constitute around 0.015% of the sample. The source material was naive CD4+ T cells from blood. Sample cell subset or site, as interpreted from the label and publication: true naive CD4+ T cells. These TCRs come from a man younger than 35 in good health.

This clone was counted a few times. The chain has TRBV7-8 and TRBJ2-7; possibly TRBD1 for D (6 bases). The CDR3 contains 17 residues. The germline V and J ends were trimmed by 4 bases and 0 bases, with 19 bases remaining between them. Germline V gives CDR1 SGHVS, CDR2 FQNEAQ. The CDR3 bases are TGTGCCAGCAGCTCCCCTTCCCCGGGACACAGCTCCTACGAGCAGTACTTC. Translated, it gives CASSSPSPGHSSYEQYF.

The chain joins TRBV19 to TRBJ2-7; D call uncertain. The CDR3 extends over 14 amino acids. Trimming cost V 5 bases and J 2 bases, with 13 bases left between them. Germline values: CDR1 LNHDA, CDR2 SQIVND (reference sequence). CDR3 coding DNA: TGTGCCAGTAGTCCTCGGGTCGCGACCTACGAGCAGTACTTC. Its translation is CASSPRVATYEQYF.

In this sample, this clone turned up a few times. The gene calls are TRBV9 and TRBJ2-5; 7 positions match TRBD1. In germline, CDR1 is SGDLS, CDR2 YYNGEE. The CDR3 extends over 16 amino acids. V lost 2 bases and J lost 4; bases outside the gene matches: 11. The CDR3 DNA follows: TGTGCCAGCAGCGTTGGATATGAGGGGGCGGGAGAGACCCAGTACTTC. Encoded protein: CASSVGYEGAGETQYF.

The CDR3 protein is CASSPRAGQDSYEQYF. The CDR3 coding sequence is TGTGCCAGCAGCCCCCGGGCGGGACAGGACTCCTACGAGCAGTACTTC. This sequence joins TRBV7-3 and TRBJ2-7, with 8 bases matching TRBD1. Germline V gene lookup returns CDR1 SGHTA and CDR2 FQGTGA. CDR3 size: 16 residues. Losses at the gene ends were 5 bases for V and 0 bases for J; bases not matched to a gene: 9.

This chain links TRBV5-1 with TRBJ2-7; TRBD1 matches 7 bases. Trimming cost V 1 base and J 3 bases; bases outside gene matches: 7. This CDR3 has 15 amino acids. Germline V gene sequence: CDR1 SGHRS, CDR2 YFSETQ. The CDR3 DNA reads as TGCGCCAGCAGCTTGACAGGGGCCAGAGGCTACGAGCAGTACTTC. Amino acids: CASSLTGARGYEQYF.

CDR3 sequence: CSVGDTEYGYTF. The CDR3 nucleotides are TGCAGCGTTGGGGACACCGAGTATGGCTACACCTTC. This sequence joins TRBV29-1 and TRBJ1-2, with a tentative D call TRBD1 (6 bases). The CDR3 has 12 amino acids. Trimming removed 4 bases at V and 5 bases at J, with 11 bases between. CDR1 and CDR2 from the germline V gene are SQVTM and ANQGSEA. The complete variable domain, with remaining parts taken from reference TRBV29-1 and TRBJ1-2, reads SAVISQKPSRDICQRGTSLTIQCQVDSQVTMMFWYRQQPGQSLTLIATANQGSEATYESGFVIDKFPISRPNLTFSTLTVSNMSPEDSSIYLCSVGDTEYGYTFGSGTRLTVV.

The J gene is TRBJ2-6, the V gene TRBV5-1; TRBD2 might be the D (6 bases). The ends were cut back, 3 bases at V and 4 bases at J, with 20 bases in the middle. The length of the CDR3 is 18 residues. Germline loops: CDR1 SGHRS, CDR2 YFSETQ. DNA for the CDR3: TGCGCCAGCAGCTCCCACGGGGGAACTATCGGCGGGGCCAACGTCCTGACTTTC. Translation: CASSSHGGTIGGANVLTF.

The rearrangement links TRBV5-1 to TRBJ2-6; D uncertain. The CDR3 has 16 amino acids. Germline V CDR1 and CDR2: SGHRS, YFSETQ. Trimming stripped 0 bases from V and 0 bases from J, with 7 bases between. CDR3 protein: CASSLVSLSGANVLTF. The CDR3 DNA reads TGCGCCAGCAGCTTGGTCTCCCTCTCTGGGGCCAACGTCCTGACTTTC.

There are a few counts of this clone. The rearrangement joins TRBV5-1 to TRBJ1-1, with 9 bases fitting TRBD1. Trimming cost V 4 bases and J 4 bases; bases outside gene matches: 8. The CDR3 extends over 15 amino acids. CDR1 is SGHRS and CDR2 is YFSETQ in the germline V gene. The CDR3 DNA reads TGCGCCAGCAGCGGAGGGGACAGGGTCGGCACTGAAGCTTTCTTT. This sequence encodes CASSGGDRVGTEAFF.

This clone was detected only a few times. This chain uses TRBV7-2 with TRBJ2-3; 7 bases fit TRBD1. CDR1 and CDR2 (germline): SGHTA, FQGNSA. After removal of 5 bases from V and 0 bases from J, the junction contained 5 bases not matched to a gene. This CDR3 contains 15 residues. CDR3 bases: TGTGCCAGCAGCGCTACAGGGGTCAGCACAGATACGCAGTATTTT. Translation gives CASSATGVSTDTQYF.

This clone has a handful of counts. V and J are TRBV19 and TRBJ2-1; D is ambiguous. Germline V lookup: CDR1 LNHDA, CDR2 SQIVND (reference sequence). CDR3 length: 15 residues. V was cut by 3 bases and J by 4 bases, with 13 bases left in between. CDR3 DNA: TGTGCCAGTAGTATGATCACTCTGCAATACAATGAGCAGTTCTTC. It yields the protein CASSMITLQYNEQFF.

This clone has only a few counts. The same CDR3 arises from other DNA sequences in this sample as well. DNA for the CDR3: TGTGCCAGCCGTCTCTTGAACACTGAAGCTTTCTTT. Amino acids: CASRLLNTEAFF. The rearrangement links TRBV28 to TRBJ1-1; no clear D. V was clipped by 8 bases and J by 0 bases, with 7 bases between them. Germline lookup yields CDR1 MDHEN and CDR2 SYDVKM. The CDR3 has 12 residues. Variable domain in full (rest from reference TRBV28 and TRBJ1-1): DVKVTQSSRYLVKRTGEKVFLECVQDMDHENMFWYRQDPGLGLRLIYFSYDVKMKEKGDIPEGYSVSREKKERFSLILESASTNQTSMYLCASRLLNTEAFFGQGTRLTVV.

The J gene is TRBJ2-5, the V gene TRBV7-3; D possibly corresponds to TRBD2 (6 bases). This CDR3 spans 15 amino acids. V lost 2 bases to trimming and J lost 3 bases, with 13 bases between them. CDR1 is SGHTA, CDR2 FQGTGA, per germline. The DNA of the CDR3 is TGTGCCAGCAGCTTAGTTGTTAGCGGCAAAGAGACCCAGTACTTC. Residues: CASSLVVSGKETQYF.

In this sample, this clone turned up a few times. This chain uses TRBV27 with TRBJ2-7, with D uncertain. Germline CDR1 and CDR2: MNHEY and SMNVEV (reference sequence). The CDR3 extends over 13 amino acids. The V end was cut by 4 bases, the J end by 3 bases, with 10 bases between. For the CDR3, the DNA is TGTGCCAGCAGTTCTCTGGGCAACTACGAGCAGTACTTC. It is translated as CASSSLGNYEQYF.

This clone was recorded a few times. The gene calls are TRBV9 and TRBJ2-3; 9 bases agree with TRBD2. CDR1 is SGDLS and CDR2 is YYNGEE in the germline V gene. Trimming cost V 4 bases and J 0 bases; bases outside gene matches: 6. The CDR3 is 16 residues long. DNA for the CDR3: TGTGCCAGCAGCTCCAAACTAGCGGGTAGCACAGATACGCAGTATTTT. This gives the protein CASSSKLAGSTDTQYF. Variable domain in full (rest from reference TRBV9 and TRBJ2-3): DSGVTQTPKHLITATGQRVTLRCSPRSGDLSVYWYQQSLDQGLQFLIQYYNGEERAKGNILERFSAQQFPDLHSELNLSSLELGDSALYFCASSSKLAGSTDTQYFGPGTRLTVL.

CDR3: CATSRDKPYEQYF. CDR3 DNA sequence: TGTGCCACCAGCCGGGACAAGCCCTACGAGCAGTACTTC. J is TRBJ2-7 and V is TRBV15; maybe TRBD1 (6 bases). Germline V CDR1 and CDR2: LNHNV, YYDKDF (reference sequence). CDR3 size: 13 residues. V shed 5 bases and J shed 2 bases, with 10 bases lying between them.

This clone was counted a few times. This chain joins TRBV28 and TRBJ2-7; TRBD1 matches at 9 bases. Germline V gene lookup returns CDR1 MDHEN and CDR2 SYDVKM. Trimming removed 4 bases from V and 2 bases from J; junction bases left unmatched: 6. The CDR3 covers 15 residues. The CDR3 is CASSSAGTGTYEQYF. CDR3 bases: TGTGCCAGCAGTTCGGCGGGGACAGGGACCTACGAGCAGTACTTC.

The chain is built from TRBV10-3 and TRBJ2-7; TRBD2 is a possible D gene (6 bases). V was pared by 3 bases and J by 1 base, with 13 bases between. This CDR3 contains 15 residues. CDR1 and CDR2 (germline): ENHRY, SYGVKD. The CDR3 nucleotides are TGTGCCATCAGTGACCCGGGACTGCAATCCTACGAGCAGTACTTC. Translating it yields CAISDPGLQSYEQYF.

The J gene is TRBJ2-5, the V gene TRBV7-6, with D possibly matching TRBD2 (6 bases). The CDR3 length is 15 residues. Trimming shortened V by 5 bases and J by 3 bases, and 16 bases separated the two germline ends. CDR1 is SGHVS, CDR2 FNYEAQ, per germline. The CDR3 region has the DNA TGTGCCAGCAGCCGTTGGAGGGGATCGGAAGAGACCCAGTACTTC. Protein product: CASSRWRGSEETQYF.

CDR3 sequence: CASSQDRQGQPQHF. The CDR3 DNA follows: TGTGCCAGCAGCCAAGATAGGCAGGGGCAGCCCCAGCATTTT. The J gene is TRBJ1-5, the V gene TRBV4-2, with D maybe TRBD1 (6 bases). V was cut by 0 bases and J by 7 bases, with 10 bases left in between. The CDR3 loop spans 14 amino acids. Germline-derived CDR1 and CDR2 are LGHNA and YNFKEQ.

The gene calls are TRBV5-1 and TRBJ2-3; D is perhaps TRBD2 (6 bases). There are 14 residues in the CDR3. Germline assignment: CDR1 SGHRS and CDR2 YFSETQ. With 4 bases removed from V and 3 bases from J, the gap between germline ends came to 12 bases. The CDR3 loop is CASSPSGPTDTQYF. CDR3 nucleotide sequence: TGCGCCAGCAGCCCCAGCGGGCCTACAGATACGCAGTATTTT.

This chain uses TRBV7-9 with TRBJ2-7; 7 bases align to TRBD1. The ends lost 1 base at V and 6 bases at J; junction bases unmatched: 3. CDR1 is SEHNR and CDR2 is FQNEAQ in the germline V gene (reference sequence). The CDR3 is made up of 13 amino acids. DNA for the CDR3: TGTGCCAGCAGCTTAGAGGCAGGGGGCGAGCAGTACTTC. Translating gives CASSLEAGGEQYF.

Only a few counts were recorded for this clone. The J gene is TRBJ2-1, the V gene TRBV18; 12 nucleotides align to TRBD1. This CDR3 is 16 amino acids long. J lost 6 bases, V lost 0 bases, and 3 bases had no gene match. The germline V gene encodes CDR1 KGHSH and CDR2 LQKENI. The CDR3 here is CASSPPGTGGFNEQFF. CDR3 nucleotide sequence: TGTGCCAGCTCACCACCCGGGACAGGGGGCTTCAATGAGCAGTTCTTC. Full variable domain (missing parts from reference TRBV18 and TRBJ2-1): NAGVMQNPRHLVRRRGQEARLRCSPMKGHSHVYWYRQLPEEGLKFMVYLQKENIIDESGMPKERFSAEFPKEGPSILRIQQVVRGDSAAYFCASSPPGTGGFNEQFFGPGTRLTVL.

This clone has a handful of counts. This chain links TRBV5-1 with TRBJ1-1, with D possibly TRBD1 on 5 matching bases. The CDR3 has 15 residues. Germline loops: CDR1 SGHRS, CDR2 YFSETQ. Trimming removed 1 base at V and 0 bases at J, with 10 bases between. CDR3 sequence: CASSLQGMMNTEAFF. Here the CDR3 DNA reads TGCGCCAGCAGCTTGCAGGGTATGATGAACACTGAAGCTTTCTTT.

This clone was counted between two and nine times. The chain joins TRBV30 to TRBJ2-5, with TRBD2 matching over 8 bases. Germline V gene lookup returns CDR1 GTSNPN and CDR2 SVGIG (reference sequence). CDR3 length: 14 amino acids. The junction had 6 bases not matched to a gene; V was cut back by 2 bases and J by 4 bases. The CDR3 sequence: CAWSPGGPGETQYF. The DNA for the CDR3 is TGTGCCTGGAGTCCGGGGGGGCCCGGAGAGACCCAGTACTTC.

The chain couples TRBV19 to TRBJ2-5, with 9 bases lining up with TRBD2. The germline V gene encodes CDR1 LNHDA and CDR2 SQIVND (reference sequence). V shed 8 bases, J shed 1 base, and the junction held 5 bases outside the gene matches. This CDR3 is built from 14 residues. The CDR3 DNA reads as TGTGCCAGTGGCGGCGGGGGGGGCCAAGAGACCCAGTACTTC. Encoded protein: CASGGGGGQETQYF.

This clone showed up just a few times. The chain carries TRBV28 and TRBJ1-1; possibly TRBD1 for D (6 bases). Germline lookup yields CDR1 MDHEN and CDR2 SYDVKM. The CDR3 contains 15 residues. Trimming cost V 2 bases and J 5 bases, with 15 bases left between them. CDR3 in amino acids: CASSLTTGRGTEAFF. The CDR3 DNA is TGTGCCAGCAGTTTAACCACAGGGAGGGGGACTGAAGCTTTCTTT.

This chain joins TRBV7-8 and TRBJ1-5; TRBD1 aligns across 8 bases. Unmatched junction bases numbered 1, after V lost 2 bases and J lost 1 base. Per the germline V gene, CDR1 is SGHVS and CDR2 is FQNEAQ. The CDR3 covers 15 residues. Here the CDR3 DNA reads TGTGCCAGCAGCTTATGGGACAGGAGCAATCAGCCCCAGCATTTT. This gives the protein CASSLWDRSNQPQHF.

This clone came up a few times. V usage is TRBV5-6 and J usage is TRBJ2-2, with 9 bases identical to TRBD1. There are 15 residues in the CDR3. The ends lost 3 bases at V and 4 bases at J; junction bases unmatched: 4. Per germline, CDR1 SGHDT and CDR2 YYEEEE. The CDR3 DNA reads TGTGCCAGCAGCTCCGGACAGGGGACCACCGGGGAGCTGTTTTTT. Protein: CASSSGQGTTGELFF.

This sequence joins TRBV29-1 and TRBJ1-2; no reliable D call. The germline V gene encodes CDR1 SQVTM and CDR2 ANQGSEA. V gave up 8 bases and J gave up 4 bases, with 14 bases separating them. The CDR3 is made up of 12 amino acids. The CDR3 nucleotides read TGCAGCTTCGAGGGTAGCGGCTATGGCTACACCTTC. Translation gives CSFEGSGYGYTF.